The following is a T cell receptor (beta chain) sequence with its context. The antigen is undetermined. It was with 60 Vbeta and 13 Jbeta primers that the PCR ran. Profiling relied on immunoSEQ multiplex PCR, and the TCRdb table lists in-frame clones only, not all of them. This table has over 150,000 clones, around 80% appearing once. This entry is derived from a study of cytomegalovirus exposure and HLA in healthy donors. Study-wide findings and caveats: Per a prior analysis, the majority of TCR beta V segments were productive roughly 87% or roughly 30% of the time.

These donors, healthy bone marrow donors, were studied. This CDR3 is built from 15 residues. CDR1 is SGHVS and CDR2 is FQNEAQ in the germline V gene. V lost 5 bases, J lost 6 bases, and 5 bases stayed unmatched. This chain links TRBV7-8 with TRBJ2-5; 14 positions match TRBD2. Sequenced sample: PBMCs. The TCR sequence derives from a man aged 25 to 40 in good health and CMV-seropositive. The CDR3 here is CASSIGLAGGQTQYF. The CDR3 DNA is TGTGCCAGCAGCATCGGACTAGCGGGAGGTCAGACCCAGTACTTC.